This T cell receptor beta chain stems from a study of blood T cell repertoires in COVID-19. This CDR3 is built from 12 residues. Per germline, CDR1 PRHDT and CDR2 FYEKMQ (reference sequence). The ends were cut back, 3 bases at V and 5 bases at J, with 5 bases in the middle. TCRdb's table, derived via immunoSEQ multiplex PCR, lists solely in-frame clones and lacks some. The table includes approximately 240,000 clones, around four fifths detected once. The V and J genes are TRBV13 and TRBJ2-1; no firm D call. Sample: peripheral blood. This receptor was obtained from a man between 45 and 60 years old with acute or convalescent COVID-19. The chain's CDR3 is CASSFNNNEQFF. CDR3 bases: TGTGCCAGCAGCTTTAATAACAATGAGCAGTTCTTC. Using reference TRBV13 and TRBJ2-1 for the parts outside the CDR3, the full variable domain is AAGVIQSPRHLIKEKRETATLKCYPIPRHDTVYWYQQGPGQDPQFLISFYEKMQSDKGSIPDRFSAQQFSDYHSELNMSSLELGDSALYFCASSFNNNEQFFGPGTRLTVL.